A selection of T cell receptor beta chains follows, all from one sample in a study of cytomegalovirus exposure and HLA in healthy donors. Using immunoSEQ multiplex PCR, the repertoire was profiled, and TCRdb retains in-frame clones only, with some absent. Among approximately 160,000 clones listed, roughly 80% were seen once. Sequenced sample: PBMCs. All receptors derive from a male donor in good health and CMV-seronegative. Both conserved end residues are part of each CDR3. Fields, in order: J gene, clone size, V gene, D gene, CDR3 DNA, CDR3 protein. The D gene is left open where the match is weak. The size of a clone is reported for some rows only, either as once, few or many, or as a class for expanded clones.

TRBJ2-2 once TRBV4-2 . TGTGCCAGCAGCCAAGGGAGGAGGGGGCGACACGGGGAGCTGTTTTTT CASSQGRRGRHGELFF
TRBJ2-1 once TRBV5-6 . TGTGCCAGCAGCTTTGGGATCGCTCCGGGATACAATGAGCAGTTCTTC CASSFGIAPGYNEQFF
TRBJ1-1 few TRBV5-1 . TGCGCCAGCAGCTTGGCCGGGCCAACAGGGAACACTGAAGCTTTCTTT CASSLAGPTGNTEAFF
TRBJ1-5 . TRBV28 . TGTGCCAGCAGTTTACCCCCTTCGAATCAGCCCCAGCATTTT CASSLPPSNQPQHF
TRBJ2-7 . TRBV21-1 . TGTGCCAGCAGTTTAGACAGGCGACAAGCTTCTTACGAGCAGTACTTC CASSLDRRQASYEQYF
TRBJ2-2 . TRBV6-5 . TGTGCCAGCATAGAGGGTGACACCGGGGAGCTGTTTTTT CASIEGDTGELFF
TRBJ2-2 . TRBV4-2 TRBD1 TGTGCCAGCAGCCAGATCACGGACAGGGCCGGGGAGCTGTTTTTT CASSQITDRAGELFF
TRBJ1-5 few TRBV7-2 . TGTGCCAGCAGCCCCCGGCTGGCGGGGTATAGCAATCAGCCCCAGCATTTT CASSPRLAGYSNQPQHF
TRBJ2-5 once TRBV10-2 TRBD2 TGCGCCAGCAGTTTCCCTACTAGCGGGAGGGAGACCCAGTACTTC CASSFPTSGRETQYF
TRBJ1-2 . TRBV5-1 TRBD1 TGCGCCAGCAGCTTGGGTGCCCACAGGGGAGGCTATGGCTACACCTTC CASSLGAHRGGYGYTF
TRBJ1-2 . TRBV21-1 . TGTGCCAGCTGGGAGGGACCCAACTATGGCTACACCTTC CASWEGPNYGYTF
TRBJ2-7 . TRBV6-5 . TGTGCCACCCAGGGCGGTTACGAGCAGTACTTC CATQGGYEQYF
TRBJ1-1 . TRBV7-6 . TGTGCCAGCAGCTTAGGAGGCCTCTCTGAAGCTTTCTTT CASSLGGLSEAFF
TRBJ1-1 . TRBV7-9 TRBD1 TGTGCCAGCAGCCCCCGGACAGGGGAAGCTTTCTTT CASSPRTGEAFF
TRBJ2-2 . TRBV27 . TGTGCCAGCAGCCGTACAGGGACCACCGGGGAGCTGTTTTTT CASSRTGTTGELFF
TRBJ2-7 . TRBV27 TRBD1 TGTGCCAGCAGGGGTAGAAAGACAGGGGACCACGAGCAGTACTTC CASRGRKTGDHEQYF
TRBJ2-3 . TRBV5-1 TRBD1 TGCGCCAGCGCAACATGGACAGGGGGAACAGATACGCAGTATTTT CASATWTGGTDTQYF
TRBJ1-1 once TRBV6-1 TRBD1 TGTGCCAGCAGCCGCGACAGGGATGGGACTGAAGCTTTCTTT CASSRDRDGTEAFF
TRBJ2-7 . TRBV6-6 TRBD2 TGTGCCAGCAGTCCATTTGAGCGGGGGGGTGAGCAGTACTTC CASSPFERGGEQYF
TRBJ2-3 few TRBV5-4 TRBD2 TGTGCCAGCAGCTTGGGGGGTAGCGGGGGACCCAGCACAGATACGCAGTATTTT CASSLGGSGGPSTDTQYF
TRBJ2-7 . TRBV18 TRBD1 TGTGCCAGCTCACCACCGCAGGGGGCATTTTACGAGCAGTACTTC CASSPPQGAFYEQYF
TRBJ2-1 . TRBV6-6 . TGTGCCAGCAGTCCCCCTGTCAATGAGCAGTTCTTC CASSPPVNEQFF
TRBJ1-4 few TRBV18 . TGTGCCAGCTCACCACCGGCGGGTACTAATGAAAAACTGTTTTTT CASSPPAGTNEKLFF
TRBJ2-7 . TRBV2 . TGTGCCAGCAGTGCCGATCTCCACTCCGAGCAGTACTTC CASSADLHSEQYF
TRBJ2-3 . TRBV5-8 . TGTGCCAGCAGCCGGGGGAGGTTGCTGGGCACAGATACGCAGTATTTT CASSRGRLLGTDTQYF
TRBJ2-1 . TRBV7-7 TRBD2 TGTGCCAGCAGCTTAGGTGGGGGTAGCGGGAGCTCCTACAATGAGCAGTTCTTC CASSLGGGSGSSYNEQFF
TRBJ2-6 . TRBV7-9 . TGTGCCAGCAGCGCTAAGTGGGCCAACGTCCTGACTTTC CASSAKWANVLTF
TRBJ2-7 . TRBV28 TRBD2 TGTGCCAGCAGATGGGGAGGGTCCTCCTACGAGCAGTACTTC CASRWGGSSYEQYF
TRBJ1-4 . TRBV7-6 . TGTGCCAGCAGCGCCCGGGGGGGGGACGGGGATGAAAAACTGTTTTTT CASSARGGDGDEKLFF
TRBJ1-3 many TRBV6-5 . TGTGCCAGCAGTTACTCCGAGGCCGGAAACACCATATATTTT CASSYSEAGNTIYF
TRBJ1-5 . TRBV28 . TGTGCGATCCGGCGCGGAAATCAGCCCCAGCATTTT CAIRRGNQPQHF
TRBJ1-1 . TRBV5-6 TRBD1 TGTGCCAGCAGCCCAAAGACAGGGTATGACACTGAAGCTTTCTTT CASSPKTGYDTEAFF
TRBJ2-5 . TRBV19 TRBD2 TGTGCCAGTAGTATAGATCGACACGGGGGGGAGACCCAGTACTTC CASSIDRHGGETQYF
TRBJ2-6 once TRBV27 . TGTGCCAGCAGAACCAGGGTTGGCGGGGCCAACGTCCTGACTTTC CASRTRVGGANVLTF
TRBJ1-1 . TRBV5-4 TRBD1 TGTGCCAGCAGCCTCGACAGGGTTCAGAACACTGAAGCTTTCTTT CASSLDRVQNTEAFF
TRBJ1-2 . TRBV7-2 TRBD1 TGTGCCAGCAGCTACCGGGACAGGGTTAGCTATGGCTACACCTTC CASSYRDRVSYGYTF
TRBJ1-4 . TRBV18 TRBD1 TGTGCCAGCTCACCTCGGGCAGGGGGTGAAAAACTGTTTTTT CASSPRAGGEKLFF
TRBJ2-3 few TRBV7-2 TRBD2 TGTGCCAGCAGCTTGGGACTAGCGACAGATACGCAGTATTTT CASSLGLATDTQYF
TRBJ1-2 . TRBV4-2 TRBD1 TGTGCCAGCAGCCAAGATACGCGTGGGGGGACAGCCCTTTCGAACTATGGCTACACCTTC CASSQDTRGGTALSNYGYTF
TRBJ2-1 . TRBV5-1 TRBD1 TGCGCCAGCAGCGTGGGCAGGGGGCATTACAATGAGCAGTTCTTC CASSVGRGHYNEQFF
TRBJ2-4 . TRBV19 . TGTGCCAGTAGTATAAGGGGCGGGATAGCCAAAAACATTCAGTACTTC CASSIRGGIAKNIQYF
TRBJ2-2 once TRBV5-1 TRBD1 TGCGCCAGCAGCTTGGAGTTAGGGGGCTTCGGGGAGCTGTTTTTT CASSLELGGFGELFF
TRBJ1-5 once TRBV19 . TGTGCCAGTAACCCCAGCGGGCAGGTTAGTCAGCCCCAGCATTTT CASNPSGQVSQPQHF
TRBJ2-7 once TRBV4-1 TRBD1 TGCGCCAGCAGCGCGGCCTGGGACAGGAGATCTTACGAGCAGTACTTC CASSAAWDRRSYEQYF
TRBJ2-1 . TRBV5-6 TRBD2 TGTGCCAGCAGCTTGGGCCTAGCGGGAGGAGGAAAGCAGTTCTTC CASSLGLAGGGKQFF
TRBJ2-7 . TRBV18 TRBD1 TGTGCCAGCTCACGCGACAGGGATTCTTACGAGCAGTACTTC CASSRDRDSYEQYF
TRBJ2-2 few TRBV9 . TGTGCCAGCAGCCCGCCGCGGGGTTACACCGGGGAGCTGTTTTTT CASSPPRGYTGELFF
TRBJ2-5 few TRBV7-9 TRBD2 TGTGCCAGCAGCCACTGGACTAGCGGAGAGACCCAGTACTTC CASSHWTSGETQYF
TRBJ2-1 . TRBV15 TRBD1 TGTGCCACCAGCAGACCCGGGACAGGAAACTATGAGCAGTTCTTC CATSRPGTGNYEQFF
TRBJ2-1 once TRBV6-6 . TGTGCCAGCAGTTACACAACGCTCAATGAGCAGTTCTTC CASSYTTLNEQFF
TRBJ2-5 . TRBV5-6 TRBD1 TGTGCCAGCAGCTTATGGACAGGCTTGGAGACCCAGTACTTC CASSLWTGLETQYF